The following is a T cell receptor (beta chain) sequence with its context. Its antigen is not identified. V was pared by 3 bases and J by 3 bases, with 9 bases between. Germline CDR1 KGHSH, CDR2 LQKENI. The CDR3 loop spans 13 amino acids. Assay used: immunoSEQ multiplex PCR; TCRdb lists only in-frame clones, some missing. The table lists 30,000 to 45,000 clones, around nine tenths of them singletons, with roughly 7.2% in the top ten. The data were obtained in a study of T cells in localized non-small cell lung cancer. Broader study findings: Longer overall survival was seen with higher T cell density measured in blood. Uninvolved nearby lung showed the greatest T cell clonality, exceeding that found in tumor. A median of approximately 50 of the top 100 tumor clones appeared in adjacent lung, which was paired and uninvolved. Sequencing was limited to one tumor region, leaving the possibility of heterogeneity open.

The chain combines TRBV18 with TRBJ2-7; D is unresolved. The specimen comprised peripheral blood, sampled before any cancer treatment. This sequence originates from a woman aged 35 to 69 with stage I lung adenocarcinoma. This CDR3 reads CASSPVAGYEQYF. The CDR3, as DNA: TGTGCCAGCTCACCTGTGGCCGGCTACGAGCAGTACTTC.